The present T cell receptor beta chain was sequenced within a study of Ad26.COV2.S vaccination and SARS-CoV-2 variants. Broader study findings: The authors reported substantial breadth in spike-specific CD8+ and CD4+ T cell responses after vaccination. It is possible that the TCR breadth and depth analyses underestimated the total T cell responses. Participants in the vaccine arm had higher spike-specific TCR breadth; placebo recipients had lower.

Details on this clone: Its antigen remains unknown.

This sample's treatment: roughly 19 received Ad26.COV2.S at low or high dose, single or two shots; 5 received placebo; per-sample allocation not given. Sampling took place 63 days after the first vaccine or placebo injection. Libraries were prepared by immunoSEQ multiplex PCR; TCRdb keeps only in-frame clonotypes and omits some of them. The sample yields about 350,000 clones, about 88% seen once. This CDR3 contains 12 residues. From germline, CDR1 is MDHEN and CDR2 SYDVKM. The ends were cut back, 7 bases at V and 3 bases at J, with 10 bases in the middle. The specimen was peripheral blood, collected in a trial of Ad26.COV2.S vaccine versus placebo. The clonotype was recovered from a person between 18 and 59 years old who received the Ad26.COV2.S COVID-19 vaccine or a placebo. The genes are TRBV28 and TRBJ2-7, with a possible D match to TRBD1 (6 bases). The CDR3 coding sequence is TGTGCCAGCAACAGGGATTTCTACGAGCAGTACTTC. Its protein is CASNRDFYEQYF.